These 7 T cell receptor beta chains were sequenced from one sample in a study of T cell responses to AZD1222 COVID-19 vaccine. Generated by immunoSEQ multiplex PCR, the TCRdb table keeps only in-frame clones and is missing some. The sample has about 160,000 clones; roughly 90% are singletons. Sequencing was performed on peripheral blood, taken 28 days after the second AZD1222 dose. All receptors derive from an adult who received the AZD1222 COVID-19 vaccine.

The V and J genes are TRBV6-1 and TRBJ1-1, with a weak D call TRBD1 (6 bases). V gave up 2 bases and J gave up 7 bases, with 11 bases separating them. This CDR3 is 13 amino acids long. Germline V gives CDR1 MNHNS, CDR2 SASEGT. The DNA of the CDR3 is TGTGCCAGCAGTGAATGGGGGGCTATTGAAGCTTTCTTT. The encoded protein is CASSEWGAIEAFF.

A remark on this clone: Other DNA variants within this sample encode the same CDR3. V gene TRBV6-1 combines with J gene TRBJ1-3, with no clear D. This CDR3 spans 13 amino acids. The V end was cut by 1 base, the J end by 4 bases, with 5 bases between. CDR1 and CDR2 from the germline V gene are MNHNS and SASEGT. The CDR3 here is CASSEVRGNTIYF. Here the CDR3 DNA reads TGTGCCAGCAGTGAAGTCCGGGGAAACACCATATATTTT.

The rearrangement links TRBV15 to TRBJ2-7; TRBD1 aligns across 7 bases. Germline CDR1 LNHNV, CDR2 YYDKDF (reference sequence). The CDR3 loop spans 16 amino acids. Losses at the gene ends were 0 bases for V and 0 bases for J; bases not matched to a gene: 5. CDR3 residues: CATSRDRTGSSYEQYF. CDR3 in DNA: TGTGCCACCAGCAGAGATCGGACAGGAAGCTCCTACGAGCAGTACTTC.

The chain links TRBV7-6 to TRBJ2-1; 14 bases map to TRBD2. This CDR3 comprises 16 residues. V lost 6 bases, J lost 1 base, and 2 bases stayed unmatched. The germline CDR1 and CDR2 sequences are SGHVS and FNYEAQ. In DNA form, the CDR3 reads TGTGCCAGCAGTCGACTAGCGGGAGGGTCCTACAATGAGCAGTTCTTC. It is translated as CASSRLAGGSYNEQFF.

The genes are TRBV19 and TRBJ2-7; D is uncertain. V gave up 10 bases and J gave up 3 bases, with 16 bases separating them. Germline CDR1 reads LNHDA; CDR2 reads SQIVND (reference sequence). The CDR3 totals 13 residues. CDR3 protein: CATQPNPNYEQYF. The CDR3, as DNA: TGTGCCACTCAACCCAACCCCAACTACGAGCAGTACTTC.

The chain uses TRBV7-2 and TRBJ2-5; D might be TRBD1 (5 bases). V dropped 1 base and J dropped 5 bases, with 8 bases sitting between them. Germline V gene sequence: CDR1 SGHTA, CDR2 FQGNSA. The CDR3 extends over 13 amino acids. CDR3 in amino acids: CASSLGQLETQYF. CDR3 sequence (DNA): TGTGCCAGCAGCTTAGGACAGTTGGAGACCCAGTACTTC. Based on the CDR3 plus reference TRBV7-2 and TRBJ2-5, the full variable domain is GAGVSQSPSNKVTEKGKDVELRCDPISGHTALYWYRQSLGQGLEFLIYFQGNSAPDKSGLPSDRFSAERTGGSVSTLTIQRTQQEDSAVYLCASSLGQLETQYFGPGTRLLVL.

The J gene is TRBJ1-6, the V gene TRBV12-3 or TRBV12-4; D uncertain. V lost 3 bases, J lost 7 bases, and 4 bases lay in between. This CDR3 has 12 residues. The CDR3 is CASSFGNSPLHF. The CDR3 coding sequence is TGTGCCAGCAGTTTCGGGAATTCACCCCTCCACTTT.